This TCR beta chain was recovered during a study of blood T cell repertoires in COVID-19. Overall study context: Sites in the United States, Italy and Spain provided acute and convalescent COVID-19 samples.

Germline CDR1 reads MRHNA; CDR2 reads SNTAGT. The V segment lost 1 base and the J segment 2 bases; nucleotides outside the gene matches: 4. This CDR3 has 15 amino acids. The protocol was immunoSEQ multiplex PCR, while the TCRdb copy is restricted to in-frame clones and leaves out a portion. Of just over 90,000 clones in the sample, 80% were seen once. Material: peripheral blood. The sequence was collected from a human donor in a cohort sampled during active COVID-19. The rearrangement uses TRBV6-4 and TRBJ1-1, with TRBD1 matching 7 bases. CDR3 amino acids: CASSDFRGRNTEAFF. The CDR3 DNA is TGTGCCAGCAGTGACTTTAGGGGGCGTAACACTGAAGCTTTCTTT.